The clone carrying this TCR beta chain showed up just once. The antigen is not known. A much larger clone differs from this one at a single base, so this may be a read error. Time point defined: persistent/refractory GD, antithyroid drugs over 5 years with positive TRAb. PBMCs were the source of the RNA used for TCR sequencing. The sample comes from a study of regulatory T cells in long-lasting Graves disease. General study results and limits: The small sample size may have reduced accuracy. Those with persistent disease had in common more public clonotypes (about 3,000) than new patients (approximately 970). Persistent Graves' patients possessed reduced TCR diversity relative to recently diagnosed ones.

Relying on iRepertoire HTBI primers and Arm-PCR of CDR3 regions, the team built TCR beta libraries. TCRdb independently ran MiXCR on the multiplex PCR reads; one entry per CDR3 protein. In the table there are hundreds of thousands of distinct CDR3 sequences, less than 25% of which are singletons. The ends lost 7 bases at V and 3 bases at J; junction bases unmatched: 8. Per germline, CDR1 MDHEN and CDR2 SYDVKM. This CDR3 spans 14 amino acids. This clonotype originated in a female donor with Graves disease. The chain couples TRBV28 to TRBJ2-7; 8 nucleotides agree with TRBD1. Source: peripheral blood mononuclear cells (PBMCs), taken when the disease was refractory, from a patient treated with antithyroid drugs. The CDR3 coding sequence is TGTGCCAGCACCCTTTTTGGACAGGGCTACGAGCAGTACTTC. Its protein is CASTLFGQGYEQYF.